The next 27 T cell receptor beta chains were all read from a single sample in a study of blood T cell repertoires in COVID-19 (dated by TCRdb to 2018 to 2021). The protocol used for the library was the immunoSEQ multiplex PCR assay. Here the immuneACCESS table is served through TCRdb, limited to in-frame sequences with V and J called. Missing clones are a known gap in these copies; in checked studies unresolved V genes cover under half, and the rest lacks a known reason. The sample records some 270,000 clones, approximately 86% of which are singletons. The leading ten clones occupy approximately 10% of the sample. Sequenced sample: peripheral blood. The source is a man aged 35-49 years with active or convalescent COVID-19.

The V gene is TRBV30, the J gene TRBJ1-1; D remains ambiguous. The germline V gene encodes CDR1 GTSNPN and CDR2 SVGIG (reference sequence). V lost 0 bases to trimming and J lost 3 bases, with 8 bases between them. The CDR3 consists of 13 residues. The CDR3 reads CAWSVLLDTEAFF. The CDR3, as DNA: TGTGCCTGGAGTGTACTTTTGGACACTGAAGCTTTCTTT.

The chain is built from TRBV21-1 and TRBJ2-3; the DNA was not compared with TRBD2, the D call given in the table. TRBV21-1 is described as a pseudogene. This CDR3 is built from 15 residues. CDR3 sequence reads: CASSKENLSTDTQYF. CDR3 nucleotide sequence: TGTGCCAGCAGCAAAGAGAACTTAAGCACAGATACGCAGTATTTT.

The CDR3 reads CASSLLGQGPYEQYF. The CDR3 DNA reads as TGCGCCAGCAGCTTGTTAGGACAGGGTCCCTACGAGCAGTACTTC. The rearrangement links TRBV5-1 to TRBJ2-7; 8 bases agree with TRBD1. V was pared by 1 base and J by 2 bases, with 5 bases of the junction left unmatched. Per the germline V gene, CDR1 is SGHRS and CDR2 is YFSETQ. This CDR3 comprises 15 residues.

This clone was seen more than once but under ten times. As DNA, the CDR3 is TGTGCCAGTAGACGTCTTAGCTCTAGCACAGATACGCAGTATTTT. Protein product: CASRRLSSSTDTQYF. This sequence joins TRBV19 and TRBJ2-3; D unclear. Per germline, CDR1 LNHDA and CDR2 SQIVND (reference sequence). The CDR3 loop spans 15 amino acids. Trimming shortened V by 6 bases and J by 0 bases, and 13 bases separated the two germline ends.

The chain uses TRBV7-3 and TRBJ1-3, with no clear D. This CDR3 region has 14 residues. The germline V and J ends were trimmed by 0 bases and 2 bases, with 5 bases remaining between them. CDR1 is SGHTA, CDR2 FQGTGA, per germline. The CDR3 loop is CASSLTPAGNTIYF. The CDR3 region has the DNA TGTGCCAGCAGCTTAACTCCGGCTGGAAACACCATATATTTT.

The chain carries TRBV19 and TRBJ1-4, with D tentatively TRBD1 (5 bases). The V gene's germline CDR1 is LNHDA and CDR2 SQIVND (reference sequence). V lost 3 bases and J 3 bases, leaving 14 bases between the germline ends. This CDR3 is 16 amino acids long. For the CDR3, the DNA is TGTGCCAGTAGTATTGGGGCTCCTTCGGCTAATGAAAAACTGTTTTTT. Translated, it gives CASSIGAPSANEKLFF.

CDR3 bases: TGTGCCAGCAGTTTTACTAGCAGTAATACGCAGTATTTT. Translated, it gives CASSFTSSNTQYF. The gene calls are TRBV12-3 or TRBV12-4 and TRBJ2-3; D perhaps matches TRBD2 (6 bases). CDR3 size: 13 residues. V was trimmed by 3 bases and J by 7 bases, leaving 11 bases between them.

This clone was detected once. The chain employs TRBV5-1 and TRBJ2-7, with TRBD1 matching over 8 bases. The germline V gene has CDR1 SGHRS and CDR2 YFSETQ. V gave up 0 bases and J gave up 3 bases; unmatched junction bases: 5. This CDR3 spans 15 amino acids. Here the CDR3 DNA reads TGCGCCAGCAGCTTGGCCTTAGGACAGGGCTACGAGCAGTACTTC. This gives the protein CASSLALGQGYEQYF.

J is TRBJ1-6 and V is TRBV27, with a tentative D call TRBD1 (5 bases). V dropped 3 bases and J dropped 8 bases, with 11 bases sitting between them. The CDR3 spans 14 residues. Germline CDR1 reads MNHEY; CDR2 reads SMNVEV (reference sequence). The CDR3 bases are TGTGCCAGCAGTTTTTCCCGGGGGGATTCACCCCTCCACTTT. It specifies CASSFSRGDSPLHF.

This clone was seen more than once but under ten times. This chain connects TRBV6-5 to TRBJ1-5; TRBD1 might be the D (5 bases). In germline, CDR1 is MNHEY, CDR2 SVGAGI. The CDR3 consists of 15 residues. Trimming shortened V by 3 bases and J by 5 bases, and 14 bases separated the two germline ends. This chain's CDR3 is CASSYHSGSDQPQHF. In DNA, the CDR3 is TGTGCCAGCAGTTATCATTCAGGGTCCGATCAGCCCCAGCATTTT.

The gene calls are TRBV3-1 (or the pseudogene TRBV3-2) and TRBJ2-1; D may be TRBD2 (6 bases). The CDR3 length is 15 residues. V lost 2 bases and J 3 bases, leaving 11 bases between the germline ends. Germline values: CDR1 LGHDT, CDR2 YNNKEL (reference sequence). The CDR3 loop reads CASSQLGGIYNEQFF. The DNA for the CDR3 is TGTGCCAGCAGCCAACTTGGCGGGATCTACAATGAGCAGTTCTTC.

The gene calls are TRBV5-1 and TRBJ2-3, with a tentative D call TRBD2 (5 bases). V was pared by 2 bases and J by 0 bases, with 13 bases between. CDR1 is SGHRS and CDR2 is YFSETQ in the germline V gene. The length of the CDR3 is 16 residues. CDR3: CASSLRELGSTDTQYF. The CDR3 region has the DNA TGCGCCAGCAGCTTAAGGGAGTTGGGTAGCACAGATACGCAGTATTTT.

This clone has just a few counts. The V and J genes are TRBV19 and TRBJ1-5, with 7 bases aligning to TRBD1. In germline, CDR1 is LNHDA, CDR2 SQIVND (reference sequence). J lost 0 bases, V lost 4 bases, and 6 bases had no gene match. The CDR3 consists of 16 residues. CDR3 protein: CASSRTTGYSNQPQHF. DNA for the CDR3: TGTGCCAGTAGTAGGACGACAGGGTATAGCAATCAGCCCCAGCATTTT.

The chain uses TRBV9 and TRBJ2-6, with D perhaps matching TRBD1 (6 bases). V was cut by 1 base and J by 1 base, with 12 bases left in between. CDR1 and CDR2 (germline): SGDLS, YYNGEE. The CDR3 is 17 amino acids. Here the CDR3 reads CASSVRTESSGANVLTF. In DNA, the CDR3 is TGTGCCAGCAGCGTAAGGACAGAGTCTTCTGGGGCCAACGTCCTGACTTTC.

V is TRBV21-1 and J is TRBJ2-1; the table names TRBD2, a call not compared with the DNA. TRBV21-1 counts as a pseudogene. The length of the CDR3 is 15 residues. The CDR3 here is CASSNRTSDCNEQFF. In DNA, the CDR3 is TGTGCCAGCAGCAACCGGACTAGCGATTGCAATGAGCAGTTCTTC.

The rearrangement joins TRBV6-5 to TRBJ2-3; TRBD1 agrees at 7 bases. The ends lost 7 bases at V and 2 bases at J; junction bases unmatched: 3. The length of the CDR3 is 13 residues. In germline, CDR1 is MNHEY, CDR2 SVGAGI. The CDR3 sequence: CASTGQNTDTQYF. CDR3 nucleotides: TGTGCCAGCACGGGACAGAACACAGATACGCAGTATTTT.

This rearrangement joins TRBV13 to TRBJ2-7, with D possibly TRBD2 on 6 matching bases. Trimming pared 7 bases from V and 5 bases from J, leaving 18 bases between. This CDR3 region has 14 residues. Germline V lookup: CDR1 PRHDT, CDR2 FYEKMQ (reference sequence). The CDR3 DNA follows: TGTGCCAGCACTCGTCGGGAGCACCAAAACGAGCAGTACTTC. Protein: CASTRREHQNEQYF.

This clone showed up just a few times. The gene calls are TRBV19 and TRBJ2-1; D is perhaps TRBD2 (6 bases). V lost 5 bases and J lost 6, with 17 bases in between. Germline CDR1 and CDR2: LNHDA and SQIVND (reference sequence). The CDR3 spans 15 residues. The CDR3 nucleotides are TGTGCCAGTAGTGCCCTAGCGTTTGACGTCAATGAGCAGTTCTTC. Protein: CASSALAFDVNEQFF. Using reference TRBV19 and TRBJ2-1 for the parts outside the CDR3, the full variable domain is DGGITQSPKYLFRKEGQNVTLSCEQNLNHDAMYWYRQDPGQGLRLIYYSQIVNDFQKGDIAEGYSVSREKKESFPLTVTSAQKNPTAFYLCASSALAFDVNEQFFGPGTRLTVL.

The rearrangement links TRBV6-5 to TRBJ2-1; the match to TRBD1 covers 10 bases. CDR1 is MNHEY, CDR2 SVGAGI, per germline. The CDR3 has 15 residues. Unmatched junction bases numbered 5, after V lost 5 bases and J lost 4 bases. This chain's CDR3 is CASSTDRGPYNEQFF. Written as DNA, the CDR3 is TGTGCCAGCAGTACTGACAGGGGGCCTTACAATGAGCAGTTCTTC.

This clone was recorded once. The sample has other DNA sequences that encode this CDR3 too. This chain links TRBV9 with TRBJ1-6, with 12 positions matching TRBD1. The length of the CDR3 is 16 residues. Germline CDR1 reads SGDLS; CDR2 reads YYNGEE. The J segment lost 7 bases and the V segment lost 0 bases, leaving 2 bases of the junction unmatched. CDR3 loop: CASSVAGQGANSPLHF. CDR3 nucleotide sequence: TGTGCCAGCAGCGTAGCGGGACAGGGGGCCAATTCACCCCTCCACTTT. Filled out from reference TRBV9 and TRBJ1-6, the complete variable domain reads DSGVTQTPKHLITATGQRVTLRCSPRSGDLSVYWYQQSLDQGLQFLIQYYNGEERAKGNILERFSAQQFPDLHSELNLSSLELGDSALYFCASSVAGQGANSPLHFGNGTRLTVT.

The count of this clone is one. The chain employs TRBV6-5 and TRBJ1-2; D not resolved. The V end was cut by 2 bases, the J end by 6 bases, with 13 bases between. The CDR3 has 14 amino acids. Germline assignment: CDR1 MNHEY and CDR2 SVGAGI. This chain's CDR3 is CASSYGGLMDGYTF. The DNA for the CDR3 is TGTGCCAGCAGTTACGGTGGGCTTATGGATGGCTACACCTTC.

This clone was counted only a few times. The chain employs TRBV3-1 (or the pseudogene TRBV3-2) and TRBJ1-2; no reliable D call. Trimming removed 2 bases at V and 5 bases at J, with 12 bases between. Germline CDR1 LGHDT, CDR2 YNNKEL (reference sequence). The CDR3 runs 14 residues. CDR3 nucleotides: TGTGCCAGCAGCCAAATTTCGAGTAATTATGGCTACACCTTC. Residues: CASSQISSNYGYTF.

The V call is TRBV3-1 (or the pseudogene TRBV3-2), the J call TRBJ2-4; weak D call: TRBD2 (5 bases). Germline values: CDR1 LGHDT, CDR2 YNNKEL (reference sequence). Trimming shortened V by 1 base and J by 4 bases, and 8 bases separated the two germline ends. The CDR3 runs 14 residues. The DNA of the CDR3 is TGTGCCAGCAGCCAAGGGGGAGTAAAAAACATTCAGTACTTC. Amino acid sequence: CASSQGGVKNIQYF.

This clone came up many times. This chain joins TRBV7-9 and TRBJ1-4; TRBD1 matches at 9 bases. CDR1 is SEHNR, CDR2 FQNEAQ, per germline (reference sequence). The junction had 7 bases not matched to a gene; V was cut back by 4 bases and J by 7 bases. The CDR3 length is 15 residues. DNA of the CDR3: TGTGCCAGCAGCTGGGGACAGGGAGATGGTGAAAAACTGTTTTTT. Translation gives CASSWGQGDGEKLFF.

The J gene is TRBJ2-1, the V gene TRBV7-2, with 9 nucleotides matching TRBD2. V trimming: 7 bases; J trimming: 4 bases; junction bases outside the gene matches: 5. The CDR3 spans 14 residues. Germline CDR1 and CDR2: SGHTA and FQGNSA. The CDR3 DNA follows: TGTGCCAGCACTGCGGGAGGGGCGTACAATGAGCAGTTCTTC. Encoded protein: CASTAGGAYNEQFF.

This rearrangement joins TRBV4-1 to TRBJ2-3, with 11 bases aligning to TRBD2. The CDR3 spans 16 residues. The junction had 0 bases not matched to a gene; V was cut back by 0 bases and J by 1 base. Germline CDR1 is MGHRA and CDR2 is YSYEKL. The CDR3: CASSQEGLAGTDTQYF. The CDR3 region has the DNA TGCGCCAGCAGCCAAGAGGGACTAGCGGGCACAGATACGCAGTATTTT.

The J gene is TRBJ2-1, the V gene TRBV5-1, with 10 bases matching TRBD1. Germline-derived CDR1 and CDR2 are SGHRS and YFSETQ. V lost 5 bases and J lost 9; bases outside the gene matches: 11. This CDR3 has 15 residues. CDR3 loop: CASRTDRGHLSEQFF. The CDR3, as DNA: TGCGCCAGCAGGACCGACAGGGGGCATCTTAGTGAGCAGTTCTTC.